Listed here is a single TCR beta chain. Its target antigen remains unknown. Base qualities were left out, and no much larger clone turns up one base away. CDR3 length: 16 amino acids, cysteine to phenylalanine. Kept here is only the CDR3 DNA, which spans 48 bases and is read in frame from base 1. CDR1 and CDR2 (MNHEY, SMNVEV) derive from the germline V gene (reference sequence). V is pared back by 7 bases and J by 8 bases, with 26 bases lying between the germline termini. This sample was included in a study of shared clonotypes between healthy human individuals (dated by TCRdb to about 2020). About the study as a whole: The cohort included a few men and a couple of women between 18 and 49 years of age. Libraries were prepared and TCR repertoires were sequenced by different laboratories using diverse techniques, in order to increase sequencing depth and limit assay-specific biases. Between about 0.94 and 8.9 billion PBMCs per donor were obtained by leukapheresis. The study deeply sequenced blood TCR repertoires of about 5 healthy adults to estimate repertoire size and the extent of clonotype sharing between individuals. Per donor, three plates each were used for CD4 naive and CD4 memory, two for CD8 naive, and one for CD8 memory. Here is what the overall study found, with its caveats: Compared with non-shared clonotypes, the clonotypes found in all four sorted-subset donors had higher generation probabilities. Larger estimated clonotype richness was generally found for naive subsets than for memory subsets. Pairwise subsampling indicated that sequencing depth was expected to affect the degree of clonotype sharing among donors. When a handful of donors were compared, the shared fraction of clonotypes was about 5.4% for naive CD4, more than 3% for naive CD8, about 2.4% for memory CD4, and around 0.4% for memory CD8. The small number of donors limited the genetic and exposure-history diversity represented. Sampling was restricted to blood, and TCR repertoires in tissues likely differ from the TCR repertoires found in blood. Incomplete sequencing was indicated by rarefaction of sorted-subset datasets, despite the large sequencing depth.

CD8 naive samples were obtained by positive selection for CCR7 among CD45RO-negative cells, yielding a CD45RA+CCR7+ population from which TemRA cells were excluded. The donors were healthy, HIV-negative adults who had no recently reported acute infections or vaccinations. Every donor was a Caucasian adult residing in Nashville, Tennessee, USA. Blood was obtained by leukapheresis, after which PBMCs were separated by Ficoll-Histopaque density gradient centrifugation and cryopreserved in liquid nitrogen vapor phase. Analytical flow cytometry was used to check the purity and quantity of each magnetically sorted T cell population. Each sorted fraction had its genomic DNA isolated and then quantified by UV absorbance on a Nanodrop 2000c. TCR CDR3 regions were amplified from genomic DNA by multiplex PCR using the deep immunoSEQ assay. Extracted genomic DNA from each cell subset was spread evenly across all wells of several immunoSEQ 96-well plates, with each plate serving as a replicate. For sorted subsets, 150 to 250 ng genomic DNA, equal to tens of thousands of T cell genomes, was loaded into each replicate PCR. Purified libraries were measured with a Qubit 3.0 fluorometer, size-checked on a Bioanalyzer 2100, and measured again with the KAPA Library Quantification kit. Each immunoSEQ 96-well plate was sequenced on its own single-read 150-cycle Illumina NextSeq 550 flow cell. The authors' analysis ran thus. Because the immunoSEQ output included only junctional sequences and no quality scores, the filtering could not be the same as the filtering used for full-length reads. Sequences were annotated with PyIR, a Python wrapper for IgBLAST v1.9, using IMGT germline references to assign V/J genes and CDR3. Reads were filtered out if the reads had weak V/J assignments (E-value above 1e-6), no CDR3, stop codons, out-of-frame junctions, or ambiguous translated residues. A V3J clonotype was defined by an identical inferred V gene, J gene, and CDR3 amino acid sequence. Percentage overlap between repertoires was computed as shared unique clonotypes divided by the size of the smaller repertoire. Three approaches were used to assess repertoire richness: RTK rarefaction, the Chao1 estimator, and Recon v2.1 estimates of unobserved clonotypes. OLGA was used to compute generation probabilities for all TCRbeta clonotypes that the gDNA method yielded from four donors. TCRdb's version of the immuneACCESS table is confined to in-frame rearrangements and falls short of the full clone set. An unresolved V gene accounts for under half of the shortfall where checked; the remainder is of unknown origin. V and J calls and clone size are given by that table; D and trimming were obtained from the DNA. Present in this sample are roughly 2,000,000 clones, around 93% of which were seen just once. The top ten clones comprise less than 2% of the sample.

The source material was naive CD8+ T cells from PBMCs. The cell subset or site tag for this specimen amounts to: CD45RA+CCR7+. The chain was built from TRBV27 and TRBJ1-2; there is no confident call for the D gene. The sequence was obtained from a man aged 18 to 29 in good health. Some clones in this sample may be carry-over from other donors' samples. The nucleotide sequence reads TGTGCCAGCAAAGACGGCCCGACGATCAGCTATGAGGGCTACACCTTC. This is translated as CASKDGPTISYEGYTF.